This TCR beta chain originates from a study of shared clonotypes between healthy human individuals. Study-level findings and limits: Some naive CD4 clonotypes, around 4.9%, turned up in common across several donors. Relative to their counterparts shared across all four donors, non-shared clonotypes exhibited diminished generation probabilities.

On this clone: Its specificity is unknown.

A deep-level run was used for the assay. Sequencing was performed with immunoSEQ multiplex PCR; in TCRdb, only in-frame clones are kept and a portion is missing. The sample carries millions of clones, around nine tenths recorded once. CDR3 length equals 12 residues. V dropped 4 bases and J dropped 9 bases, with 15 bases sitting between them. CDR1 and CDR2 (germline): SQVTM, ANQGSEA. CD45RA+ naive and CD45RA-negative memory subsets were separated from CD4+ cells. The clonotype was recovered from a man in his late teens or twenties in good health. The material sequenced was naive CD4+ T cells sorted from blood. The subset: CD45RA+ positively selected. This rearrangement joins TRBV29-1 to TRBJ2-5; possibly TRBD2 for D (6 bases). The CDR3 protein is CSVAGSPGAQYF. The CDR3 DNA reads TGCAGCGTTGCGGGGTCCCCGGGGGCCCAGTACTTC. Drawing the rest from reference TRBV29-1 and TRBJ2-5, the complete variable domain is SAVISQKPSRDICQRGTSLTIQCQVDSQVTMMFWYRQQPGQSLTLIATANQGSEATYESGFVIDKFPISRPNLTFSTLTVSNMSPEDSSIYLCSVAGSPGAQYFGPGTRLLVL.